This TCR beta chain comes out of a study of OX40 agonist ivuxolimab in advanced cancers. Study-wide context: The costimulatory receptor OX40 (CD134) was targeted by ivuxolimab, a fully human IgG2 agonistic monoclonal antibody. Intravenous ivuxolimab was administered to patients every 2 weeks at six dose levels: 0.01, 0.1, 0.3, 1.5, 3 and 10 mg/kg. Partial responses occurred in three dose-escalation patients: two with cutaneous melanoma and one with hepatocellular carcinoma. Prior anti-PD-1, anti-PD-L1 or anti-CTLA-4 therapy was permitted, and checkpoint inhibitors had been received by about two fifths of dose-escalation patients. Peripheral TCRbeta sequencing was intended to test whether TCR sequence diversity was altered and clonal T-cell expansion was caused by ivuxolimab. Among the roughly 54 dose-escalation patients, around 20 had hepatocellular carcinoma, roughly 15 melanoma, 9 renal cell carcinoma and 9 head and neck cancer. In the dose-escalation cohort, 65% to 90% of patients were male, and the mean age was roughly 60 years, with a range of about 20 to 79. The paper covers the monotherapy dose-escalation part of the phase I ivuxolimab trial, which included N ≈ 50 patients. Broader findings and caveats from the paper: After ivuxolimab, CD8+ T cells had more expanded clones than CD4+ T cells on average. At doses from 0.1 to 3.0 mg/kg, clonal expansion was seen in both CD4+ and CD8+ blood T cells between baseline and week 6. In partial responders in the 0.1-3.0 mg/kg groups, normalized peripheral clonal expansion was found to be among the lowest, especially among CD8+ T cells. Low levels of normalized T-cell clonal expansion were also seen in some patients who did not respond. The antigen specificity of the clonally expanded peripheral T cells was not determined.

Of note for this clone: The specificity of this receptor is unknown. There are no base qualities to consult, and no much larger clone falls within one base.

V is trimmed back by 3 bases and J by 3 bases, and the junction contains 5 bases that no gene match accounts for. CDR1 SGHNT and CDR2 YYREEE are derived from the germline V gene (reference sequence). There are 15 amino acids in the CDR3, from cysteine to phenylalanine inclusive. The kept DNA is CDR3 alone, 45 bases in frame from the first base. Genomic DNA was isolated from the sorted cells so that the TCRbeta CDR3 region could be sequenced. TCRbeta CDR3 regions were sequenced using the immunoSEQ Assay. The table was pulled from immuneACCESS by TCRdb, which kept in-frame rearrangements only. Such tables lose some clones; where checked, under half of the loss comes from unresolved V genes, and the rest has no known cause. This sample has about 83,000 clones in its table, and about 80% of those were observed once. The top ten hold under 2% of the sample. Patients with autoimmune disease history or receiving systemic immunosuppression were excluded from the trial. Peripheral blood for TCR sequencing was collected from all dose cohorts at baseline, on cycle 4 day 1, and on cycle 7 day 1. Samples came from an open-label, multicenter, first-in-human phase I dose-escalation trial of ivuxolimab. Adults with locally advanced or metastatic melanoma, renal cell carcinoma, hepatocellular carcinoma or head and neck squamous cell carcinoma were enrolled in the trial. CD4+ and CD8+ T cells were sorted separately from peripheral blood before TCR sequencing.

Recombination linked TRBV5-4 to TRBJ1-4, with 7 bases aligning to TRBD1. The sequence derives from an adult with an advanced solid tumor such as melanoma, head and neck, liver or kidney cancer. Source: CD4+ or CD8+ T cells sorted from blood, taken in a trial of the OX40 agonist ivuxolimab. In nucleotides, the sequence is TGTGCCAGCAGCTCCGACAGGGCGGCTAATGAAAAACTGTTTTTT. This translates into CASSSDRAANEKLFF.